What follows describes a single TCR beta chain. This sample is part of a study of PD-1 blockade in classical Hodgkin lymphoma. Turning to the study itself: Patients were given intravenous nivolumab, 3 mg/kg, every 2 weeks.

All patients experienced relapse after autologous stem cell transplantation, and brentuximab vedotin exposure was variable. Each best response was a complete response, a partial response or progressive disease. This CDR3 comprises 13 residues. Germline CDR1 and CDR2: ENHRY and SYGVKD. Trimming cost V 5 bases and J 3 bases, with 11 bases left between them. Measured with immunoSEQ multiplex PCR; TCRdb has only the in-frame clones, and not every one. Among tens of thousands of clones listed, roughly 80% were seen once. The specimen was peripheral blood mononuclear cells (PBMCs), collected before the second cycle of nivolumab. The TCR sequence derives from a human donor with classical Hodgkin lymphoma. The chain couples TRBV10-3 to TRBJ2-7; maybe TRBD2 (5 bases). This CDR3 reads CAISILRDYEQYF. In DNA form, the CDR3 reads TGTGCCATCAGTATTCTCCGGGACTACGAGCAGTACTTC.